Listed below are T cell receptor beta chains from one sample, sequenced in a study of regulatory T cells in long-lasting Graves disease. TCRdb fed the multiplex PCR reads into MiXCR, producing one record per CDR3 protein. The sample comprises approximately 230,000 distinct CDR3 sequences, around 16% of which are singletons, and roughly 23% rests with the top ten. The sample consisted of peripheral blood mononuclear cells (PBMCs), taken at new diagnosis, from a patient treated with antithyroid drugs. These receptors came from a female donor with Graves disease. CDR3s include the opening cysteine and the closing phenylalanine or tryptophan. D genes are given only for firm matches. The listing skips clone size in some rows; elsewhere it reads once, few, many or a size class.

j_call | clone_size | d_call | v_call | cdr3_aa | cdr3_nt
TRBJ2-3 | . | TRBD2 | TRBV30 | CAWKRGLAGGRRSDTQYF | TGTGCCTGGAAAAGGGGACTAGCGGGAGGCCGGCGATCAGATACGCAGTATTTT
TRBJ2-3 | many | TRBD1 | TRBV20-1 | CSAEGAEDTQYF | TGCAGTGCTGAGGGGGCGGAAGATACGCAGTATTTT
TRBJ2-3 | . | . | TRBV20-1 | CSASQLRASSTDTQYF | TGCAGTGCTAGTCAGTTGCGGGCGTCTAGCACAGATACGCAGTATTTT
TRBJ2-1 | many | . | TRBV3-1 | CASSQGGYNEQFF | TGTGCCAGCAGCCAAGGCGGCTACAATGAGCAGTTCTTC
TRBJ2-5 | many | TRBD2 | TRBV5-4 | CASSPGLAGVQQETQYF | TGTGCCAGCAGCCCCGGACTAGCGGGAGTCCAGCAAGAGACCCAGTACTTC
TRBJ2-5 | many | . | TRBV24-1 | CATSDRGLTETQYF | TGTGCCACCAGTGACCGCGGCCTCACGGAGACCCAGTACTTC
TRBJ2-1 | . | TRBD2 | TRBV11-2 | CASSLAGGDNEQFF | TGTGCCAGCAGCTTAGCGGGAGGGGATAATGAGCAGTTCTTC
TRBJ1-5 | many | TRBD1 | TRBV28 | CASSLRTGVNQPQHF | TGTGCCAGCAGCCTGAGGACAGGGGTCAATCAGCCCCAGCATTTT
TRBJ1-5 | many | . | TRBV6-5 | CASSYFQPQHF | TGTGCCAGCAGTTACTTTCAGCCCCAGCATTTT
TRBJ2-4 | many | TRBD2 | TRBV11-2 | CASSPRTSGSFKNIQYF | TGTGCCAGCAGCCCACGGACTAGCGGGAGCTTCAAAAACATTCAGTACTTC
TRBJ2-6 | many | . | TRBV2 | CASKGVSGANVLTF | TGTGCCAGCAAAGGGGTGTCTGGGGCCAACGTCCTGACTTTC
TRBJ2-3 | few | TRBD2 | TRBV20-1 | CSARDLAGSSTDTQYF | TGCAGTGCTAGAGATCTAGCGGGATCGAGCACAGATACGCAGTATTTT
TRBJ2-7 | many | . | TRBV3-1 | CASSPSPHEQYF | TGTGCCAGCAGCCCGTCCCCCCACGAGCAGTACTTC
TRBJ2-1 | many | TRBD2 | TRBV2 | CASSGLAGGEQFF | TGTGCCAGCAGTGGACTAGCGGGCGGTGAGCAGTTCTTC
TRBJ1-5 | many | . | TRBV12-3/TRBV12-4 | CASSLQRDQPQHF | TGTGCCAGCAGTTTACAGCGAGATCAGCCCCAGCATTTT
TRBJ1-2 | many | . | TRBV20-1 | CSARYANYGYTF | TGCAGTGCACGCTATGCTAACTATGGCTACACCTTC
TRBJ1-1 | . | . | TRBV15 | CATSRDVNMNTEAFF | TGTGCCACCAGCAGAGATGTCAATATGAACACTGAAGCTTTCTTT
TRBJ1-2 | many | . | TRBV29-1 | CSTGHLNYGYTF | TGCAGCACGGGGCACCTTAACTATGGCTACACCTTC
TRBJ2-7 | many | TRBD2 | TRBV12-3/TRBV12-4 | CASSKGTSGLSYEQYF | TGTGCCAGCAGCAAGGGAACTAGCGGACTCTCCTACGAGCAGTACTTC
TRBJ2-1 | few | TRBD2 | TRBV11-2 | CASSPGRLAGVFYNEQFF | TGTGCCAGCAGCCCGGGGCGGCTAGCGGGAGTGTTTTATAATGAGCAGTTCTTC
TRBJ1-1 | many | . | TRBV29-1 | CSVDVGQGYTEAFF | TGCAGCGTTGATGTGGGGCAGGGGTACACTGAAGCTTTCTTT
TRBJ2-3 | . | TRBD2 | TRBV4-2 | CASSQELAGGPADTQYF | TGTGCCAGCAGCCAAGAACTAGCGGGAGGGCCAGCAGATACGCAGTATTTT
TRBJ2-1 | many | TRBD1 | TRBV5-5 | CASSLGGQVEQFF | TGTGCCAGCAGCTTGGGTGGACAGGTCGAGCAGTTCTTC
TRBJ2-7 | . | . | TRBV29-1 | CSVARSTYEQYF | TGCAGCGTTGCCAGATCCACCTACGAGCAGTACTTC
TRBJ2-1 | many | TRBD2 | TRBV20-1 | CSAREGLAGVGPFF | TGCAGTGCTAGAGAGGGACTAGCGGGAGTGGGCCCGTTCTTC
TRBJ1-3 | few | . | TRBV10-3 | CAISDPTGYSGNTIYF | TGTGCCATCAGTGACCCTACAGGGTACTCTGGAAACACCATATATTTT
TRBJ1-5 | . | TRBD1 | TRBV19 | CASSHPGTGYQPQHF | TGTGCCAGTAGCCACCCCGGGACAGGGTATCAGCCCCAGCATTTT
TRBJ1-5 | many | . | TRBV19 | CASRLGGASGNQPQHF | TGTGCCAGTAGACTAGGGGGGGCGTCGGGAAATCAGCCCCAGCATTTT
TRBJ2-7 | many | . | TRBV28 | CASRPGVLSYEQYF | TGTGCCAGCAGGCCAGGGGTCCTCTCCTACGAGCAGTACTTC
TRBJ2-3 | many | . | TRBV7-9 | CASSGSRGAPADTQYF | TGTGCCAGCAGCGGATCGAGGGGGGCGCCTGCAGATACGCAGTATTTT
TRBJ2-7 | few | . | TRBV6-1 | CASSAASRGSYEQYF | TGTGCCAGCAGTGCCGCGAGCAGGGGTTCCTACGAGCAGTACTTC
TRBJ2-7 | . | . | TRBV2 | CASRDWSYEQYF | TGTGCCAGCAGGGACTGGTCCTACGAGCAGTACTTC
TRBJ2-7 | many | . | TRBV20-1 | CSARDRAWGAHSYEQYF | TGCAGTGCTAGAGATCGAGCTTGGGGGGCCCACTCCTACGAGCAGTACTTC
TRBJ2-1 | many | TRBD1 | TRBV29-1 | CSVAGTGEVDEQFF | TGCAGCGTTGCTGGGACAGGGGAGGTCGATGAGCAGTTCTTC
TRBJ1-2 | many | . | TRBV3-1 | CASSQTSGYTF | TGTGCCAGCAGCCAAACTAGTGGCTACACCTTC
TRBJ2-7 | many | . | TRBV12-3/TRBV12-4 | CASSLGSGTFYEQYF | TGTGCCAGCAGTTTAGGCTCCGGGACCTTCTACGAGCAGTACTTC
TRBJ1-2 | many | . | TRBV29-1 | CSVENPGYGYTF | TGCAGCGTTGAAAATCCGGGGTATGGCTACACCTTC
TRBJ1-6 | many | . | TRBV3-1 | CASSQDGGSPLHF | TGTGCCAGCAGCCAAGATGGAGGTTCACCCCTCCACTTT
TRBJ1-2 | many | TRBD1 | TRBV6-2/TRBV6-3 | CASSYSPTGATYGYTF | TGTGCCAGCAGTTACTCACCGACAGGGGCCACCTATGGCTACACCTTC
TRBJ2-7 | many | . | TRBV11-2 | CASSLDFSSYEQYF | TGTGCCAGCAGCTTAGATTTTTCCTCCTACGAGCAGTACTTC
TRBJ2-1 | many | . | TRBV18 | CASSPLNEQFF | TGTGCCAGCTCACCTCTAAATGAGCAGTTCTTC
TRBJ1-3 | few | . | TRBV6-1 | CASSEPLMGLSSGNTIYF | TGTGCCAGCAGTGAGCCTTTGATGGGGCTCTCGTCTGGAAACACCATATATTTT
TRBJ1-2 | . | . | TRBV28 | CASSLIEVPRLGYTF | TGTGCCAGCAGTTTAATTGAAGTGCCCAGGCTTGGCTACACCTTC
TRBJ1-2 | many | TRBD1 | TRBV20-1 | CSVKTGESSYYGYTF | TGCAGTGTTAAGACAGGGGAGTCCTCCTACTATGGCTACACCTTC
TRBJ2-5 | many | . | TRBV12-3/TRBV12-4 | CASSLRFQETQYF | TGTGCCAGCAGTTTAAGGTTCCAAGAGACCCAGTACTTC
TRBJ2-7 | many | . | TRBV20-1 | CSVNKWGEAPYEQYF | TGCAGTGTTAACAAATGGGGGGAGGCCCCATACGAGCAGTACTTC
TRBJ1-6 | many | TRBD1 | TRBV20-1 | CSARRTGETSPLHF | TGCAGTGCTAGACGGACAGGGGAAACTTCACCCCTCCACTTT
TRBJ2-1 | many | . | TRBV3-1 | CASSHSTLVNEQFF | TGTGCCAGCAGCCATTCGACTCTTGTCAATGAGCAGTTCTTC
TRBJ1-1 | many | . | TRBV2 | CASSETGHLFEAFF | TGTGCCAGCAGTGAAACGGGACATCTATTTGAAGCTTTCTTT
TRBJ2-3 | many | TRBD2 | TRBV7-2 | CASSLEVAGGPTDTQYF | TGTGCCAGCAGCTTAGAGGTAGCGGGAGGGCCAACAGATACGCAGTATTTT
TRBJ2-3 | many | TRBD2 | TRBV6-1 | CASLNVGRADTQYF | TGTGCCAGCCTAAACGTCGGGAGGGCAGATACGCAGTATTTT
TRBJ2-3 | many | . | TRBV20-1 | CSPAGTSTDTQYF | TGCAGTCCAGCCGGGACTTCCACAGATACGCAGTATTTT